These 14 T cell receptor gamma chains came from one sample sequenced in a study of gamma-delta T cells after stem cell transplantation. TCRdb used CATT to re-call clones from the RT-PCR reads. Of roughly 760 gamma-chain clones listed, around a fifth are singletons. Material for sequencing was gamma-delta T cells. These receptors were collected from a human donor. It is not recorded whose cells these are; they may come from a transplant donor.

Only a few counts were recorded for this clone. This may be a read error, as it is one base from a much larger clone. The V gene is TRGV9, the J gene TRGJ1 or TRGJ2. The CDR3 spans 12 residues. Germline V gene sequence: CDR1 GITISATS, CDR2 ISYDGTV (reference sequence). The CDR3 spells CALWEVRYKKLF. The CDR3 DNA reads TGTGCCTTGTGGGAGGTGCGATATAAGAAACTCTTC.

On this clone itself: A single base separates this from a much larger clone, so it may be a read error. The sample has other DNA sequences that encode this CDR3 too. This sequence joins TRGV5 and TRGJ1 or TRGJ2. Germline V gene data show CDR1 as VINAFY and CDR2 as YDVSNSKD. There are 13 residues in the CDR3. The CDR3 sequence is CATWDRYYYKKLF. The DNA for the CDR3 is TGTGCTACCTGGGACAGGTATTATTATAAGAAACTCTTT.

By frequency in the sample, this clone is hyperexpanded. This sequence joins TRGV9 and TRGJ1 or TRGJ2. Trimming at V came to 1 base and at J to 0 bases, leaving 15 bases not matched to a gene. From germline, CDR1 is GITISATS and CDR2 ISYDGTV (reference sequence). The CDR3 is 18 residues long. Written as DNA, the CDR3 is TGTGCCTTGTGGGAGGTCCGCGAAAACCCCTTGAATTATTATAAGAAACTCTTT. This sequence encodes CALWEVRENPLNYYKKLF.

On this clone: This may stem from a read error, because a much larger clone lies one nucleotide away. Other nucleotide sequences in the sample specify the same CDR3. The gene calls are TRGV2 and TRGJ1 or TRGJ2. This CDR3 has 12 residues. The germline CDR1 and CDR2 sequences are EGSNGY and YDSYNSKV. The CDR3 DNA reads TGCGCCACCTGGGACGGGCGCTATAAGAAACTCTTT. As protein: CATWDGRYKKLF.

By share of the sample, this clone is large. This chain links TRGV2 with TRGJ1 or TRGJ2. J was trimmed by 0 bases and V by 1 base; bases with no gene match: 3. CDR3 length: 14 amino acids. Looked up from germline, CDR1 is EGSNGY and CDR2 is YDSYNSKV. CDR3: CATWDGLNYYKKLF. The CDR3 coding sequence is TGTGCCACCTGGGACGGTCTGAATTATTATAAGAAACTCTTT.

By share, this clone ranks as large. The J gene is TRGJP2, the V gene TRGV3. Trimming removed 0 bases from V and 4 bases from J; junction bases left unmatched: 2. CDR3 size: 14 residues. The germline CDR1 and CDR2 sequences are VTNTFY and YDVSTARD (reference sequence). As DNA, the CDR3 is TGTGCCACCTGGGACAGGATTAGTGATTGGATCAAGACGTTT. Protein sequence: CATWDRISDWIKTF.

This clone was detected a few times. A far larger clone is only one base removed, so a read error is likely. The genes are TRGV9 and TRGJP. The CDR3 runs to 16 residues. The germline V gene encodes CDR1 GITISATS and CDR2 ISYDGTV (reference sequence). This chain's CDR3 is CALWEVQELGKKNKVF. In nucleotides, the CDR3 is TGTGCCTTGTGGGAGGTGCAAGAGTTGGGCAAAAAAAACAAGGTATTT.

This clone appeared a single time. A far bigger clonotype differs at one base, so this is likely a read error. The chain recombines TRGV9 with TRGJP. The CDR3 totals 15 residues. Germline V gives CDR1 GITISATS, CDR2 ISYDGTV (reference sequence). In DNA form, the CDR3 reads TGTGCCTTGTGGGACCAAGAGTTGGGCAAAAAAACCAAGGTATTT. It codes for CALWDQELGKKTKVF.

As to this clone: A far larger clone is just one base off, so this is likely a read error. The chain recombines TRGV9 with TRGJ1 or TRGJ2. The length of the CDR3 is 16 residues. The germline V gene encodes CDR1 GITISATS and CDR2 ISYDGTV (reference sequence). The CDR3 loop reads CALWEVKFMNYYKNLF. CDR3 coding DNA: TGTGCCTTGTGGGAGGTGAAATTTATGAATTATTATAAGAACCTCTTT.

A word on this clone: This may stem from a read error, because a much larger clone lies one nucleotide away. The rearrangement joins TRGV2 to TRGJ1 or TRGJ2. Germline V gene sequence: CDR1 EGSNGY, CDR2 YDSYNSKV. J lost 2 bases, V lost 1 base, and 5 bases had no gene match. The CDR3 extends over 14 amino acids. The CDR3 DNA follows: TGTGCCACCTGGGACGGTCTGCATTATTATAAGAAACTCTTT. Residues: CATWDGLHYYKKLF.

As to this clone: A far larger clone is one nucleotide away, so this likely arose from a read error. CDR3 in amino acids: CALWEVRENPLNYYKKLF. CDR3 coding DNA: TGTGCCTTGTGGGAGGTCCGCGAAAACCCCTTGAATTATTATAAGAAACTCTTC. The chain recombines TRGV9 with TRGJ1 or TRGJ2. CDR3 length equals 18 residues. Germline-derived CDR1 and CDR2 are GITISATS and ISYDGTV (reference sequence).

As to this clone: A clone one base away is much larger, so this may be a read error. Other nucleotide sequences in the sample specify the same CDR3. The rearrangement links TRGV9 to TRGJ1 or TRGJ2. Trimming cost V 1 base and J 0 bases; bases outside gene matches: 3. Germline values: CDR1 GITISATS, CDR2 ISYDGTV (reference sequence). This CDR3 comprises 14 residues. CDR3: CALWEVPNYYKKLF. For the CDR3, the DNA is TGTGCCTTGTGGGAGGTACCGAATTATTATAAGAAACTCTTT.

By frequency in the sample, this clone is large. The chain combines TRGV8 with TRGJ1 or TRGJ2. The CDR3 extends over 12 amino acids. The V segment lost 4 bases and the J segment 7 bases; nucleotides outside the gene matches: 7. The germline V gene has CDR1 VENAVY and CDR2 YDSYNSRV. In DNA form, the CDR3 reads TGTGCCACCTGGGACGTTTACTATAAGAAACTCTTT. It is translated as CATWDVYYKKLF.

This clone was detected only a few times. A much larger clonotype is one base distant, so this may be a read error. This chain links TRGV3 with TRGJ1 or TRGJ2. The CDR3 is 11 residues long. Germline V gene sequence: CDR1 VTNTFY, CDR2 YDVSTARD (reference sequence). CDR3 protein: CAIWSYYKKLF. The CDR3 DNA follows: TGTGCCATCTGGAGTTATTATAAGAAACTCTTT.